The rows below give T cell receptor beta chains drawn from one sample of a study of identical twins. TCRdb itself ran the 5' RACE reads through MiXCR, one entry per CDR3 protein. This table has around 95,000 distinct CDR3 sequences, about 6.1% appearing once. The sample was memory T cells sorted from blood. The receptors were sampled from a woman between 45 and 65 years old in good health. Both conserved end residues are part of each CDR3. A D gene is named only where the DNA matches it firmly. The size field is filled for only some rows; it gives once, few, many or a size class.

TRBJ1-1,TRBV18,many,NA,CASSSGAANTEAFF,TGTGCCAGCTCGTCGGGAGCGGCCAACACTGAAGCTTTCTTT
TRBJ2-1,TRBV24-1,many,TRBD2,CATSDALAGGEEFF,TGTGCCACCAGTGATGCTTTAGCGGGAGGGGAAGAGTTCTTC
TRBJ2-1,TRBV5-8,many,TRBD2,CATILGTRGLGEQFF,TGTGCCACCATTTTGGGGACTAGGGGCCTGGGTGAGCAGTTCTTC
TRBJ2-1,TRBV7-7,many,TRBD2,CASSLGTSLDEQFF,TGTGCCAGCAGCCTGGGGACTAGTCTCGATGAGCAGTTCTTC
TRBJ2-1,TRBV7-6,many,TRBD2,CASTPSGRRDNEQFF,TGTGCCAGCACCCCTAGCGGGAGAAGGGACAATGAGCAGTTCTTC
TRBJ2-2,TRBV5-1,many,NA,CASRDPKELFF,TGCGCCAGCAGGGATCCCAAGGAGCTGTTTTTT
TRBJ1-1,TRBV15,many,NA,CATSHPATDNTEAFF,TGTGCCACCAGCCACCCCGCGACAGATAACACTGAAGCTTTCTTT
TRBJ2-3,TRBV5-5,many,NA,CASSLGDLQITDTQYF,TGTGCCAGCAGCTTAGGGGACTTGCAAATCACAGATACGCAGTATTTT
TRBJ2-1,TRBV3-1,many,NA,CASSLLVNEQFF,TGTGCCAGCAGCCTCTTAGTCAATGAGCAGTTCTTC
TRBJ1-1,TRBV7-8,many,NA,CASSFVGQTNTEAFF,TGTGCCAGCAGCTTTGTAGGACAGACGAACACTGAAGCTTTCTTT
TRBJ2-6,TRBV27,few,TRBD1,CASSTGFDGANVLTF,TGTGCCAGCTCGACAGGGTTCGACGGGGCCAACGTCCTGACTTTC
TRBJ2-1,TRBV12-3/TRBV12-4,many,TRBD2,CASSPGLAGAYNEQFF,TGTGCCAGCAGCCCCGGACTAGCGGGGGCCTACAATGAGCAGTTCTTC
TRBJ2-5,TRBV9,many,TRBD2,CASSAGTSEKETQYF,TGTGCCAGCAGCGCGGGGACTAGCGAAAAAGAGACCCAGTACTTC
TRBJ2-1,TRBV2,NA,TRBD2,CASRLAGIYNEQFF,TGTGCCAGCAGACTAGCGGGAATTTACAATGAGCAGTTCTTC
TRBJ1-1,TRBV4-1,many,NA,CASSQERGYRTEAFF,TGCGCCAGCAGCCAAGAAAGGGGGTACAGGACTGAAGCTTTCTTT
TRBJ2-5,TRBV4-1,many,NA,CASSQQEETQYF,TGCGCCAGCAGCCAACAGGAAGAGACCCAGTACTTC
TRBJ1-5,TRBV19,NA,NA,CASRLGEGRNQPQHF,TGTGCCAGTAGGTTGGGCGAGGGCCGCAATCAGCCCCAGCATTTT
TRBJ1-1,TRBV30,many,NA,CAWSAMNTEAFF,TGTGCCTGGAGTGCCATGAACACTGAAGCTTTCTTT
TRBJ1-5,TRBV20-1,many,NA,CSASGGVSNQPQHF,TGCAGTGCTAGTGGAGGGGTGAGCAATCAGCCCCAGCATTTT
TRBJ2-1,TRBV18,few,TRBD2,CASSNPAGLNEQFF,TGTGCCAGCTCCAATCCAGCGGGGCTGAATGAGCAGTTCTTC
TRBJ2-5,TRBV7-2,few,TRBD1,CASSLRTGAQTQYF,TGTGCCAGCAGCCTCAGGACAGGGGCGCAGACCCAGTACTTC
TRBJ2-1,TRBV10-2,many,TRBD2,CASSVVAGGFSYNEQFF,TGCGCCAGCAGTGTTGTGGCGGGAGGCTTCTCCTACAATGAGCAGTTCTTC
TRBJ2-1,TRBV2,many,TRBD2,CASSGPGHLGAGAENEQFF,TGTGCCAGCAGTGGACCGGGACATCTTGGAGCGGGAGCTGAGAATGAGCAGTTCTTC
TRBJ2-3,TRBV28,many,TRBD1,CASSGQGKPDTQYF,TGTGCCAGCAGTGGACAGGGGAAACCAGATACGCAGTATTTT